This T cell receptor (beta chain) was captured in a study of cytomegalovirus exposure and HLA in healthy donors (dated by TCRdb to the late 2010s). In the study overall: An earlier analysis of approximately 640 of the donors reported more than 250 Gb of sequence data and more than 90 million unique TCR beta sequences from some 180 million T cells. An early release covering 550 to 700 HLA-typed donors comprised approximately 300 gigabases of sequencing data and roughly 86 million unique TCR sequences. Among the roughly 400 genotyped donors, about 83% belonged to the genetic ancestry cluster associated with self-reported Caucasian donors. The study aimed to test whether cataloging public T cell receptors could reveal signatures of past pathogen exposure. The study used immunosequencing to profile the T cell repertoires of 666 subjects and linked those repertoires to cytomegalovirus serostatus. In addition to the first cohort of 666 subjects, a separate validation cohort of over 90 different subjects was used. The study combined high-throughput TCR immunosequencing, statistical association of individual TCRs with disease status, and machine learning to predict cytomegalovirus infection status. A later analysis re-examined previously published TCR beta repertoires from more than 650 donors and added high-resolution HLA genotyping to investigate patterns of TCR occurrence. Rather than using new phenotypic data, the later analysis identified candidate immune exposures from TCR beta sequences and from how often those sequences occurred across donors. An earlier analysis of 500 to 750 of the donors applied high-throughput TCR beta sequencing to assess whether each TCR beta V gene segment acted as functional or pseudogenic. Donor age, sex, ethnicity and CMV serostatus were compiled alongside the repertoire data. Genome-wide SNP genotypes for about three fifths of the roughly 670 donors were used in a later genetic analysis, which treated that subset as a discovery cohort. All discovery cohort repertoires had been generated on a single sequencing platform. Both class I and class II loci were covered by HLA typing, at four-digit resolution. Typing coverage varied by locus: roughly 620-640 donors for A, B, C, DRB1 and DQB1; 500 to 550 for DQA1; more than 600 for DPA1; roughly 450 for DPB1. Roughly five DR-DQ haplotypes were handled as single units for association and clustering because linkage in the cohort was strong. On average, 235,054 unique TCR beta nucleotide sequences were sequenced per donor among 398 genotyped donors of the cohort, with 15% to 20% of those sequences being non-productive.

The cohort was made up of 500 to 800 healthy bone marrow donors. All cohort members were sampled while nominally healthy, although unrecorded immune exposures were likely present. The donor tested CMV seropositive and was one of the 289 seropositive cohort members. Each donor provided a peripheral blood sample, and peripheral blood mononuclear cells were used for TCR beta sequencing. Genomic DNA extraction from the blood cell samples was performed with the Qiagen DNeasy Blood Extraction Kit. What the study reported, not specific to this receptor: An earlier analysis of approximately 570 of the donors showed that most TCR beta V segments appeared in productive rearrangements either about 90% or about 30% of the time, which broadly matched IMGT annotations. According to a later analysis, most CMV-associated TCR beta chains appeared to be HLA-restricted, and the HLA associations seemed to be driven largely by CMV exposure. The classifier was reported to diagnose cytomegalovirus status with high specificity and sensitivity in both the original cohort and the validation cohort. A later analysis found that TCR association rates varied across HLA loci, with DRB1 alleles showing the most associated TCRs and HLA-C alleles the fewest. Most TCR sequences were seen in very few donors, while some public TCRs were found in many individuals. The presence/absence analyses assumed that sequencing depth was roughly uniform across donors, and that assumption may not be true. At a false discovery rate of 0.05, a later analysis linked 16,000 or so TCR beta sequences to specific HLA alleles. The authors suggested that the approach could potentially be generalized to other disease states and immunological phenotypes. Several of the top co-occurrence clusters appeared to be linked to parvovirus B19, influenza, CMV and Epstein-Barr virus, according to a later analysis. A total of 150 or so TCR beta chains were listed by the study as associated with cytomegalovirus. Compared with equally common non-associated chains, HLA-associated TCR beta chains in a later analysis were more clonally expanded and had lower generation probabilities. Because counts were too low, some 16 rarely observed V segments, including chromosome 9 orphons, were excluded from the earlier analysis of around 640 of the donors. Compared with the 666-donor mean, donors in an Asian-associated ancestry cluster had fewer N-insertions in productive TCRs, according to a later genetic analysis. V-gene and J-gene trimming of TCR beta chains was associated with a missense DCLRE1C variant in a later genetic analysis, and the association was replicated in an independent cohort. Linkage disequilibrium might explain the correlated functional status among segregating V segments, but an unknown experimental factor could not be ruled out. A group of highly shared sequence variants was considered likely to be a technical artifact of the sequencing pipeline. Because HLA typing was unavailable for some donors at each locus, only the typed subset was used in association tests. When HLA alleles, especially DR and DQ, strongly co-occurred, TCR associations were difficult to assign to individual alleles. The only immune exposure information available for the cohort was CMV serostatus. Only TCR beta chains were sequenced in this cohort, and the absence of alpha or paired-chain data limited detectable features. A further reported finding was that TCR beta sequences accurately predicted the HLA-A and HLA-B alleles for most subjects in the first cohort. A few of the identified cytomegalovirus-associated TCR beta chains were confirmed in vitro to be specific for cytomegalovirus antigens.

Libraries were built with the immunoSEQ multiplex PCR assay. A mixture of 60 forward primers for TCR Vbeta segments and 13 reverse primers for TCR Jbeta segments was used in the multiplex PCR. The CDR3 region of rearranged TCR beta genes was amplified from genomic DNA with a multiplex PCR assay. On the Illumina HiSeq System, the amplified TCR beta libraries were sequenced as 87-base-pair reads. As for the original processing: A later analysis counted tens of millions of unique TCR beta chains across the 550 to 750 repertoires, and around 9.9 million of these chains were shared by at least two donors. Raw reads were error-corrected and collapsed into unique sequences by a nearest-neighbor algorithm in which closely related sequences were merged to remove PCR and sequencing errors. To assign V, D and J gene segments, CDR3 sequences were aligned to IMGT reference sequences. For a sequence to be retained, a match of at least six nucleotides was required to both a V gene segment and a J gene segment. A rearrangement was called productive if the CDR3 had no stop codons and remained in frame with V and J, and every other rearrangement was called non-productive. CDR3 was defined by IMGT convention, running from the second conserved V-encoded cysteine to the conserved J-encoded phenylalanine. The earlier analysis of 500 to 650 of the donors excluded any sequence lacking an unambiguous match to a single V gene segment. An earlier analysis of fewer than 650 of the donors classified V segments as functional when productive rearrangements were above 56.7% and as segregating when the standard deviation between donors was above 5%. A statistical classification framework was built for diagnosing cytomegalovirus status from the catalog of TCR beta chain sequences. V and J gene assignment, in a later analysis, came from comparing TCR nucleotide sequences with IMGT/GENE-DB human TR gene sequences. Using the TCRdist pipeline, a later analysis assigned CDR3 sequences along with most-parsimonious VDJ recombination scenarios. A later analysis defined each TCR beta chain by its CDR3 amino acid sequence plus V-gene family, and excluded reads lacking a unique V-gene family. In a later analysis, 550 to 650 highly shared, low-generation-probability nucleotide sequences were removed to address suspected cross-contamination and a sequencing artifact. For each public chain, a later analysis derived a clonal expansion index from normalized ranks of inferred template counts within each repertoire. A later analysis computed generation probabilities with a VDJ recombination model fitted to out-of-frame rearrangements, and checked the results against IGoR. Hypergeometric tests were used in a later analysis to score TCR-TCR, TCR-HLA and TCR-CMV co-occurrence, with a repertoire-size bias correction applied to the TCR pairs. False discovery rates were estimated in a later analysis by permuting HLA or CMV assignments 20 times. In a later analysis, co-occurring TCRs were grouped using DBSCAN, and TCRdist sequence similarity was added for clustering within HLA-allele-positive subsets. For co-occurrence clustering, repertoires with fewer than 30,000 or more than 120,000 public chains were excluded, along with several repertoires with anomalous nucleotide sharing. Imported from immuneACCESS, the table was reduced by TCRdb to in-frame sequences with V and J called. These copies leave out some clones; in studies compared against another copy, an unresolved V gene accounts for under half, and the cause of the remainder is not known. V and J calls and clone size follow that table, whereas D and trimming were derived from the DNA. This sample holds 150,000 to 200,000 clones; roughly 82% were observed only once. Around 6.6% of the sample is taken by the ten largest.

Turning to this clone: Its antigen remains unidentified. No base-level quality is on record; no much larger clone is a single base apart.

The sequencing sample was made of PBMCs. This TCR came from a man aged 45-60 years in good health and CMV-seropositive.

The CDR3 here reads CASTPTGTSEEQYF. The DNA sequence is given as TGCGCCAGCACCCCCACCGGGACTAGCGAGGAGCAGTACTTC. The receptor chain draws on TRBV5-1 and TRBJ2-7, with 10 bases matching TRBD2. In the germline V gene, CDR1 corresponds to SGHRS and CDR2 to YFSETQ. Clipping removes 6 bases from V and 7 bases from J, with 10 as the unmatched junction base count. The CDR3 sequence holds 14 residues, the cysteine and phenylalanine included. The DNA shown is the 42-base CDR3, in frame from base 1.